At least ten counts were recorded for the clone carrying this T cell receptor (beta chain). This specimen belongs to a study of molecular identifiers for immune sequencing clone quantification. Naive CD8 sequencing libraries were generated from approximately 20,000 to 1,000,000 sorted cells, with 10%, 30% or 50% RNA as input. The bulk TCR libraries were made with methods described before and with listed TCR primers. TCRdb re-called the PCR reads through MiXCR, storing one row per CDR3 protein. The repertoire holds approximately 680,000 distinct CDR3 sequences, with around 25% as singletons. The germline V and J ends were trimmed by 3 bases and 6 bases, with 7 bases remaining between them. This CDR3 is 12 amino acids long. In germline, CDR1 is ENHRY, CDR2 SYGVKD.

What was sequenced was naive CD8+ T cells from blood, with Jurkat cell RNA spiked in. Subset given: FACS-sorted CD8+CD4-CCR7+CD45RA+ naive T cells. This sequence was found in a human donor in good health. Some libraries in this study had Jurkat cell RNA spiked in. The rearrangement joins TRBV10-3 to TRBJ2-3; D gene unclear. CDR3: CAISDVSDTQYF. The DNA for the CDR3 is TGTGCCATCAGTGACGTGTCCGATACGCAGTATTTT.